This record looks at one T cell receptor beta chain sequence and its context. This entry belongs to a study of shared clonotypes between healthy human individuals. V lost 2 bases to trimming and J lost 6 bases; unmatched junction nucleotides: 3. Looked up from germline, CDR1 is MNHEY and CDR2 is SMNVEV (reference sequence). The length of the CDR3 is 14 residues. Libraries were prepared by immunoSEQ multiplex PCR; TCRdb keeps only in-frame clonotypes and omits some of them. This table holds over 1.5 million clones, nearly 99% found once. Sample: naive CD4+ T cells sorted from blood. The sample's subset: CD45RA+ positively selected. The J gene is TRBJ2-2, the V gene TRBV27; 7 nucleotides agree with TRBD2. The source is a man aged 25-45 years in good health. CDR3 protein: CASSLGGGAGELFF. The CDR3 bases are TGTGCCAGCAGTTTAGGCGGGGGTGCCGGGGAGCTGTTTTTT.